This T cell receptor (beta chain) was recovered during a study of T cell changes during pregnancy in multiple sclerosis. Profiling relied on immunoSEQ multiplex PCR, and the TCRdb table lists in-frame clones only, not all of them. The table includes tens of thousands of clones, around 92% detected once. CDR3 length: 11 residues. Trimming shortened V by 8 bases and J by 5 bases, and 10 bases separated the two germline ends. The germline CDR1 and CDR2 sequences are MNHNS and SASEGT. This specimen was peripheral blood, taken after pregnancy. The gene calls are TRBV6-1 and TRBJ2-7; D perhaps matches TRBD1 (5 bases). The source is a female donor in good health, enrolled as a control in a pregnancy study. CDR3: CASAGIDEQYF. The CDR3 region has the DNA TGTGCCAGCGCAGGGATCGACGAGCAGTACTTC.